This paragraph reports one T cell receptor beta chain. The data stem from a study of blood T cell repertoires in COVID-19. Overall study: T cells, B-cell-depleted T cells, or PBMCs provided the cDNA or gDNA that served as material.

The age range of participants was 18 to 89 years, with residence in more than 20 US areas. Participant-given clinical history determined each cohort assignment. Original data processing: Amplification from reference gene primers served as the basis for estimated nucleated cell counts. The table came from immunoSEQ multiplex PCR; TCRdb's copy has only in-frame clones and leaves some out. V and J calls and clone size are given by that table; D and trimming were obtained from the DNA. Of about 190,000 clones listed, about four fifths were seen once; the top ten hold around 2.9%. Germline V gene data show CDR1 as SNHLY and CDR2 as FYNNEI. The CDR3 runs 15 residues. Trimming removed 6 bases from V and 9 bases from J; junction bases left unmatched: 9.

Sequenced input: PBMCs or T cells enriched from blood (not recorded which). The rearrangement links TRBV2 to TRBJ1-6, with 9 bases lining up with TRBD1. The clonotype was recovered from a woman aged 25-40 years who had been exposed to COVID-19. CDR3 in DNA: TGTGCCAGCAGAGACTTGACAGGGGGAGGTTCACCCCTCCACTTT. Translating gives CASRDLTGGGSPLHF.